These 5 T cell receptor beta chains share one sample of origin, sequenced in a study of OX40 agonist ivuxolimab in advanced cancers. The table came from immunoSEQ multiplex PCR; TCRdb's copy has only in-frame clones and leaves some out. In the table there are around 100,000 clones, around 93% of which are singletons. The starting material was CD4+ or CD8+ T cells sorted from blood, obtained in a trial of the OX40 agonist ivuxolimab. Every receptor here comes from an adult with an advanced solid tumor such as melanoma, head and neck, liver or kidney cancer.

The chain employs TRBV30 and TRBJ2-3; no clear D gene. The ends were cut back, 0 bases at V and 4 bases at J, with 11 bases in the middle. The germline gives CDR1 GTSNPN, CDR2 SVGIG (reference sequence). The CDR3 is 14 residues long. The CDR3 DNA reads TGTGCCTGGAGTGTACGGCTAGGGTCAGATACGCAGTATTTT. Translated: CAWSVRLGSDTQYF.

The V gene is TRBV18, the J gene TRBJ2-2; D is uncertain. The CDR3 extends over 15 amino acids. Germline V gene sequence: CDR1 KGHSH, CDR2 LQKENI. The V gene lost 1 base and the J gene lost 1 base, with 7 bases spanning the gap. Written as DNA, the CDR3 is TGTGCCAGCTCACCACTGGTACAGAACACCGGGGAGCTGTTTTTT. Translated: CASSPLVQNTGELFF. The full variable domain, rest sourced from reference TRBV18 and TRBJ2-2, is NAGVMQNPRHLVRRRGQEARLRCSPMKGHSHVYWYRQLPEEGLKFMVYLQKENIIDESGMPKERFSAEFPKEGPSILRIQQVVRGDSAAYFCASSPLVQNTGELFFGEGSRLTVL.

The chain uses TRBV4-3 and TRBJ2-2; no definite D call. V was trimmed by 1 base and J by 0 bases, leaving 9 bases between them. Germline assignment: CDR1 LGHNA and CDR2 YSLEER. The CDR3 covers 16 residues. The CDR3 sequence: CASSQGSAANTGELFF. In DNA form, the CDR3 reads TGCGCCAGCAGCCAAGGGTCGGCAGCGAACACCGGGGAGCTGTTTTTT.

This clone was observed a few times. This sequence joins TRBV5-6 and TRBJ2-1; D is unresolved. Trimming stripped 0 bases from V and 3 bases from J, with 19 bases between. CDR3 length: 18 residues. Germline lookup yields CDR1 SGHDT and CDR2 YYEEEE. The chain's CDR3 is CASSLGAAIASFYNEQFF. The DNA for the CDR3 is TGTGCCAGCAGCTTGGGGGCAGCGATTGCGTCTTTCTACAATGAGCAGTTCTTC.

The J gene is TRBJ2-6, the V gene TRBV9; no firm D call. This CDR3 spans 13 amino acids. Germline V gene sequence: CDR1 SGDLS, CDR2 YYNGEE. V shed 3 bases and J shed 2 bases, with 3 bases lying between them. CDR3 sequence reads: CASSATGANVLTF. The CDR3 DNA reads as TGTGCCAGCAGCGCAACTGGGGCCAACGTCCTGACTTTC.